The clone carrying this T cell receptor (beta chain) was counted between two and nine times. This sample is drawn from a study of blood T cell repertoires in COVID-19. Profiled with immunoSEQ multiplex PCR; TCRdb holds only in-frame clones, not every one. The table has 150,000 to 200,000 clones, approximately 80% seen once. Material for sequencing was PBMCs or T cells enriched from blood (not recorded which). The sequence came from a man between 60 and 75 years old who had been exposed to COVID-19.

CDR3 amino acids: CASSDSAGGNNEQFF. The CDR3 nucleotides read TGTGCCAGCAGTGACTCGGCGGGAGGGAATAATGAGCAGTTCTTC. This chain uses TRBV6-4 with TRBJ2-1; 9 nucleotides agree with TRBD2. Germline V gene sequence: CDR1 MRHNA, CDR2 SNTAGT. V gave up 0 bases and J gave up 7 bases; unmatched junction bases: 4. This CDR3 is 15 amino acids long.